Sequencing of this T cell receptor (beta chain) was carried out in a study of breast tumors, draining lymph nodes, adjacent tissues. Study results and caveats: Data only fit, rather than demonstrated, lymph node origin of most tumor T cells. Compared with basal-like, luminal-like tumors shared significantly more repertoire with nontumor tissue. Tumor TCR diversity was below lymph nodes but above nontumor tissue. Data fit most tumor T cells coming from lymph node, expanding in tumor.

This clonotype was recorded at least ten times. What it binds is not known. TCRdb fed the multiplex PCR reads into MiXCR, producing one record per CDR3 protein. The sample contains about 200,000 distinct CDR3 sequences, approximately 30% of which appear only once. The CDR3 totals 11 residues. The germline V gene has CDR1 SGHDT and CDR2 YYEEEE. The V end was cut by 4 bases, the J end by 9 bases, with 10 bases between. Breast cancer patients provided tissue from their axillary draining lymph nodes. The chain carries TRBV5-6 and TRBJ1-2; no clear D gene. The source of this sequence is a female donor with breast cancer. Some clones in this sample may be carry-over from other donors' samples. The sample taken for sequencing was axillary lymph node tissue. DNA of the CDR3: TGTGCCAGCAGCGTGGGCGTTAGCTACACCTTC. Protein: CASSVGVSYTF.